One TCR beta chain is described in this entry. Germline values: CDR1 MDHEN, CDR2 SYDVKM. CDR3 length equals 12 residues. Trimming pared 6 bases from V and 8 bases from J, leaving 13 bases between. The protocol was immunoSEQ multiplex PCR, while the TCRdb copy is restricted to in-frame clones and leaves out a portion. The repertoire includes 350,000 to 450,000 clones, around 90% of them detected once, and more than 6% sits in the top ten. These data originate in a study of control samples from healthy donors and cancer patients. The receptor was isolated from a man in his forties with head and neck cancer. The sample was PBMCs. The chain links TRBV28 to TRBJ1-1; D remains ambiguous. This CDR3 reads CASSPEFWEAFF. CDR3 nucleotide sequence: TGTGCCAGCAGCCCCGAATTCTGGGAAGCTTTCTTT.